A selection of T cell receptor beta chains follows, all from one sample in a study of blood T cell repertoires in COVID-19. Profiling relied on immunoSEQ multiplex PCR, and the TCRdb table lists in-frame clones only, not all of them. The table has approximately 110,000 clones, 85% seen once. Sequencing used peripheral blood. The receptors shown here come from a man aged 35 to 55 with acute or convalescent COVID-19. Each CDR3 is given with its conserved first and last residue. A D gene is named only where the DNA matches it firmly. Only part of the rows carry a size: once, few, many, or a class if the clone is expanded.

TGTGCCAGCAGTCAGGATGGGGCCGCAGATACGCAGTATTTT	CASSQDGAADTQYF	TRBV7-9	TRBJ2-3	NA	NA
TGCGCCAGCAGCCCCTGGGGGGGTGAAGAGACCCAGTACTTC	CASSPWGGEETQYF	TRBV4-1	TRBJ2-5	NA	TRBD2
TGTGCCAGCAGCTCATCAACCCGGGGGGCCGCAAATATCCGCCATACGCAGTATTTT	CASSSSTRGAANIRHTQYF	TRBV11-2	TRBJ2-3	NA	NA
TGTGCCAGCAGTCAGACAGGGGGCTCTGGAAACACCATATATTTT	CASSQTGGSGNTIYF	TRBV6-6	TRBJ1-3	NA	TRBD1
TGTGCCAGCAGCTTACGGGGGGCTGGAAACACCATATATTTT	CASSLRGAGNTIYF	TRBV11-3	TRBJ1-3	NA	NA
TGTGCCAGCAGTGAATCCGGGACAGCGAACACTGAAGCTTTCTTT	CASSESGTANTEAFF	TRBV25-1	TRBJ1-1	NA	TRBD1
TGCGCCAGCCGGGACAGGGAGAATCAAGGGACCCAGTACTTC	CASRDRENQGTQYF	TRBV5-1	TRBJ2-5	NA	TRBD1
TGTGCCAGCAGCCAGGGGTATGGCTACACCTTC	CASSQGYGYTF	TRBV11-2	TRBJ1-2	once	NA
TGTGCCACTCGGGACAGGGGACCAGATACGCAGTATTTT	CATRDRGPDTQYF	TRBV19	TRBJ2-3	few	TRBD1
TGTGCCAGCTCACCCCGCGCCAATGAGCAGTTCTTC	CASSPRANEQFF	TRBV18	TRBJ2-1	NA	NA
TGTGCCACCGGAGTACGACAGGGACTTGGAGTTCGTGGGGCCAACGTCCTGACTTTC	CATGVRQGLGVRGANVLTF	TRBV24-1	TRBJ2-6	NA	NA
TGTGCCTGGACCACCGGGACAGCGAACACTGAAGCTTTCTTT	CAWTTGTANTEAFF	TRBV30	TRBJ1-1	NA	TRBD1
TGTGCCATCAGTGACCAGGGAAGCAACGAGCAGTACTTC	CAISDQGSNEQYF	TRBV10-3	TRBJ2-7	few	NA
TGTGCCAGCAGTTCCACCGGGACAGGGAAGCGATCACCCCTCCACTTT	CASSSTGTGKRSPLHF	TRBV27	TRBJ1-6	NA	TRBD1
TGTGCCAGCAGCGTAGAGGCAGGGGCCTCTGGGGCCAACGTCCTGACTTTC	CASSVEAGASGANVLTF	TRBV9	TRBJ2-6	NA	NA
TGTGCCAGCAGCCAGACCGCGACAGGGATCTATGGCTACACCTTC	CASSQTATGIYGYTF	TRBV11-2	TRBJ1-2	few	TRBD1
TGTGCCAGTAGTATCGAGGGCGTTTGGTACACCTTC	CASSIEGVWYTF	TRBV19	TRBJ1-2	NA	NA
TGTGCCACCAGTGACACCCGGACTACTCTGGCCACAGATACGCAGTATTTT	CATSDTRTTLATDTQYF	TRBV24-1	TRBJ2-3	NA	NA
TGCGCCAGCAGCCGGGACAGGACCCAAGAGACCCAGTACTTC	CASSRDRTQETQYF	TRBV5-1	TRBJ2-5	NA	TRBD1
TGTGCCACCGGATCGGGGGGGAGCACAGATACGCAGTATTTT	CATGSGGSTDTQYF	TRBV24-1	TRBJ2-3	NA	TRBD2
TGTGCCAGCAGCAGGGACAGGGGGTTGCCACCCCTCCACTTT	CASSRDRGLPPLHF	TRBV27	TRBJ1-6	NA	TRBD1
TGTGCCAGCAGCCCTGCGTTCCTAGCGGGGGGCGGGGACACCGGGGAGCTGTTTTTT	CASSPAFLAGGGDTGELFF	TRBV4-2	TRBJ2-2	few	TRBD2
TGTGCCAGCAGCTTATATTCTACAGATACGCAGTATTTT	CASSLYSTDTQYF	TRBV7-9	TRBJ2-3	NA	NA
TGTGCCAGCAGCTTAGTTCTGTCAGTCGACGAGCAGTACTTC	CASSLVLSVDEQYF	TRBV11-2	TRBJ2-7	once	NA
TGTGCCAGCAGTTTCGGACTACCGGGCCCAGCAGGGTTCGAGCAGTACTTC	CASSFGLPGPAGFEQYF	TRBV27	TRBJ2-7	NA	NA
TGTGCCAGCAGCGTAGAACAGGGTGGCTACGAGCAGTACTTC	CASSVEQGGYEQYF	TRBV9	TRBJ2-7	NA	NA
TGCAGCGTTGATACGGGACAGGGGAACAATGAGCAGTTCTTC	CSVDTGQGNNEQFF	TRBV29-1	TRBJ2-1	once	TRBD1
TGCGCCAGCAGCCAATCGCGGGGGGGCCTGTACACCGGGGAGCTGTTTTTT	CASSQSRGGLYTGELFF	TRBV4-3	TRBJ2-2	NA	TRBD2
TGCGCCAGCAGCCAAGACCCCGGGACATCCTCCTACGAGCAGTACTTC	CASSQDPGTSSYEQYF	TRBV4-3	TRBJ2-7	NA	NA
TGCGCCAGCAGCTCCGGCCCCGGGGGGGAGCAGTACTTC	CASSSGPGGEQYF	TRBV5-1	TRBJ2-7	once	TRBD2
TGTGCCAGCAGCTTGATGGGGGCCGGGTCCTACAATGAGCAGTTCTTC	CASSLMGAGSYNEQFF	TRBV5-8	TRBJ2-1	NA	NA
TGTGCCAGCAGCTTAGGCAGCTACAATGAGCAGTTCTTC	CASSLGSYNEQFF	TRBV7-2	TRBJ2-1	once	NA
TGTGCCAGCAGTGAGCGACCGTCGACAGTCACCTATGGCTACACCTTC	CASSERPSTVTYGYTF	TRBV6-2/TRBV6-3	TRBJ1-2	NA	NA
TGCGCCAGCAGCCGGACGCCGGGACAGGGACTAAATGAAAAACTGTTTTTT	CASSRTPGQGLNEKLFF	TRBV5-1	TRBJ1-4	NA	TRBD1